This is a list of T cell receptor beta chains from one sample in a study of shared clonotypes between healthy human individuals. Assay used: immunoSEQ multiplex PCR; TCRdb lists only in-frame clones, some missing. Of approximately 87,000 clones in the sample, about 61% were seen once. Sequenced material: memory CD8+ T cells sorted from blood. Receptors originate from a young man in good health. CDR3s include the opening cysteine and the closing phenylalanine or tryptophan. Each record gives: CDR3 DNA, CDR3 protein, V gene, clone size, D gene, J gene. D genes are given only for firm matches. Where a row states a size, it is once, few, many or the class of an expanded clone; other rows omit it.

TGCAGCGTTGAAACCGAGAGTCCCTACGAGCAGTACTTC | CSVETESPYEQYF | TRBV29-1 | - | - | TRBJ2-7
TGCAGCGTATTCCTGGGGTACAATGAGCAGTTCTTC | CSVFLGYNEQFF | TRBV29-1 | - | - | TRBJ2-1
TGTGCCAGTAGTGGGGGACTAGCGAGCTCCTACAATGAGCAGTTCTTC | CASSGGLASSYNEQFF | TRBV19 | - | TRBD2 | TRBJ2-1
TGTGCCACCAGCAGTCTTAAGGAGGCTAGCGGGACGTTTTGGGAGACCCAGTACTTC | CATSSLKEASGTFWETQYF | TRBV15 | - | TRBD2 | TRBJ2-5
TGTGCCAGCAGCCTATCTAGGTCTGGAAACACCATATATTTT | CASSLSRSGNTIYF | TRBV7-9 | - | - | TRBJ1-3
TGTGCCAGCAGAAGTGGACTAGCCTACGAGCAGTACTTC | CASRSGLAYEQYF | TRBV27 | - | TRBD2 | TRBJ2-7
TGTGCCAGTAGTGTTTCCGGAGGGACAGGGACTCCTCAGTACTTC | CASSVSGGTGTPQYF | TRBV19 | few | TRBD1 | TRBJ2-5
TGTGCCAGCAGCGGCGATCCGGGGGGAAAAGGCCGAGGTTCCTACGAGCAGTACTTC | CASSGDPGGKGRGSYEQYF | TRBV7-6 | - | TRBD2 | TRBJ2-7
TGTGCCAGCAGTGGGACAATCCCTAATGAAAAACTGTTTTTT | CASSGTIPNEKLFF | TRBV2 | - | - | TRBJ1-4
TGCGCCAGCAGCTCGCGACTAGCGGGAGTTTTAGGCGACAATGAGCAGTTCTTC | CASSSRLAGVLGDNEQFF | TRBV5-1 | - | TRBD2 | TRBJ2-1
TGTGCCAGCAGTTCTATACTAGTGGGCTCCTACGAGCAGTACTTC | CASSSILVGSYEQYF | TRBV28 | - | - | TRBJ2-7
TGTGCCAGCAGTTTAAGGCAGTCAACAAATCAGCCCCAGCATTTT | CASSLRQSTNQPQHF | TRBV28 | - | - | TRBJ1-5
TGTGCCAGCAGTGAAACAGGGGGGAACACCGGGGAGCTGTTTTTT | CASSETGGNTGELFF | TRBV25-1 | - | TRBD1 | TRBJ2-2
TGTGCCAGCAGCCCGATAGGGGCTAGCGCAGATACGCAGTATTTT | CASSPIGASADTQYF | TRBV9 | - | - | TRBJ2-3
TGCGCCAGCAGCTTTAGACGCTATGGCTACACCTTC | CASSFRRYGYTF | TRBV5-1 | - | - | TRBJ1-2
TGTGCCAGCAGTTCCGACAGGACCGGGGGGTCTCTCTACGAGCAGTACTTC | CASSSDRTGGSLYEQYF | TRBV27 | few | - | TRBJ2-7
TGTGCCAGCAGGACGTGGGGGACAGCCACCTACGAGCAGTACTTC | CASRTWGTATYEQYF | TRBV6-6 | - | TRBD1 | TRBJ2-7
TGTGCCAGCAGCCGGGACAGCTACACAGATACGCAGTATTTT | CASSRDSYTDTQYF | TRBV14 | few | TRBD1 | TRBJ2-3
TGTGCCAGCAGCTCCCCGGAGGAGGGGACTAACTATGGCTACACCTTC | CASSSPEEGTNYGYTF | TRBV7-2 | - | - | TRBJ1-2
TGTGCCAGCAGTTTATCAGGGGTTGGCAATCAGCCCCAGCATTTT | CASSLSGVGNQPQHF | TRBV27 | - | - | TRBJ1-5
TGTGCCAGCGCAACACCGGGACAACTTAACTATGGCTACACCTTC | CASATPGQLNYGYTF | TRBV28 | few | - | TRBJ1-2
TGTGCCAGCAGCGGCACTCGGGACAGGGTGTCATCCTACGAGCAGTACTTC | CASSGTRDRVSSYEQYF | TRBV7-9 | few | TRBD1 | TRBJ2-7
TGTGCCAGTAGTATAGGGCCGGGGGCTAGCGGGAGTGGAGATGAGCAGTTCTTC | CASSIGPGASGSGDEQFF | TRBV19 | - | TRBD2 | TRBJ2-1
TGTGCCAGCAGCCCACGAGGGGGGGCCACTGAAGCTTTCTTT | CASSPRGGATEAFF | TRBV11-2 | once | - | TRBJ1-1
TGTGCCAGCAGCTTCACAGGGGGCTGGCTGGACGAGCAGTACTTC | CASSFTGGWLDEQYF | TRBV7-8 | - | TRBD1 | TRBJ2-7
TGTGCCATCAGTCCAGGGACTAGCGGGAGATCCAATGAGCAGTTCTTC | CAISPGTSGRSNEQFF | TRBV10-3 | - | TRBD2 | TRBJ2-1
TGTGCCGGGGCCCCCGACAGCCACAATGAGCAGTTCTTC | CAGAPDSHNEQFF | TRBV6-1 | few | - | TRBJ2-1
TGTGCCAGCGAGAGGGTCGGGGTAGAGACCCAGTACTTC | CASERVGVETQYF | TRBV7-9 | - | - | TRBJ2-5
TGTGCCAGCAGCTTAGCGGTTGGGGGCGCTAGAAACATTCAGTACTTC | CASSLAVGGARNIQYF | TRBV7-9 | many | - | TRBJ2-4
TGTGCCAGCAGTCCCGGACAGGGGGTCGGGCAGTTCTTC | CASSPGQGVGQFF | TRBV28 | - | TRBD1 | TRBJ2-1
TGTGCCAGTAGTATAGATTCTTCGGCGTCTAGGGAGCAGTACTTC | CASSIDSSASREQYF | TRBV19 | many | - | TRBJ2-7
TGTGCCAGCAGTGACTCGGCTAGCTCCTACAATGAGCAGTTCTTC | CASSDSASSYNEQFF | TRBV6-4 | - | - | TRBJ2-1
TGTGCCAGCAGCTTATCAGCGAACACTGAAGCTTTCTTT | CASSLSANTEAFF | TRBV7-6 | - | - | TRBJ1-1
TGTGCCAGAAATACAGGGAACTTCGAGACCCAGTACTTC | CARNTGNFETQYF | TRBV2 | - | - | TRBJ2-5
TGTGCCAGCAGTGGGACAGTCGAAACTAGCCTCCGTTACAATGAGCAGTTCTTC | CASSGTVETSLRYNEQFF | TRBV6-1 | - | - | TRBJ2-1
TGTGCCAGCAGTTACCAGACAGGATCGAGCTCCTACGAGCAGTACTTC | CASSYQTGSSSYEQYF | TRBV6-5 | - | - | TRBJ2-7
TGTGCCAGCAGTGTGGGTGTTGGTGGAGCTTTCTTT | CASSVGVGGAFF | TRBV28 | - | - | TRBJ1-1
TGTGCCAGCAGCTCCCTAGTAAGGCGATACGAGCAGTACTTC | CASSSLVRRYEQYF | TRBV11-2 | few | - | TRBJ2-7
TGTGCCAGCAGTTTGTGGACAGGGGTCAATGAGCAGTTCTTC | CASSLWTGVNEQFF | TRBV6-5 | few | TRBD1 | TRBJ2-1
TGCGCCAGCAGCTATACAACCGGGACTAGCTACACCGGGGAGCTGTTTTTT | CASSYTTGTSYTGELFF | TRBV5-1 | - | TRBD2 | TRBJ2-2
TGTGCCATCAGTGAGGGGCGGGATCGCTACGAGCAGTACTTC | CAISEGRDRYEQYF | TRBV10-3 | once | - | TRBJ2-7
TGTGCCAGCAGCCAACTCTTTGAGCAGTTCTTC | CASSQLFEQFF | TRBV16 | many | - | TRBJ2-1
TGTGCCAGCAGCCCAGTGAACTACGAGCAGTACTTC | CASSPVNYEQYF | TRBV11-3 | - | - | TRBJ2-7
TGTGCCAGCAAGGGGAACAGGGGACCTGGAAACACCATATATTTT | CASKGNRGPGNTIYF | TRBV2 | - | TRBD1 | TRBJ1-3
TGTGCCAGCAGTACTGCAGGGGGCAAGCGAGACAATGAGCAGTTCTTC | CASSTAGGKRDNEQFF | TRBV25-1 | - | TRBD1 | TRBJ2-1
TGTGCCAGCAGTCCGAACAGTGGACCCTACAATGAGCAGTTCTTC | CASSPNSGPYNEQFF | TRBV7-3 | few | - | TRBJ2-1
TGTGCCAGCAGCTCGAACGAATTAGAGACCCAGTACTTC | CASSSNELETQYF | TRBV7-9 | - | - | TRBJ2-5
TGCAGCGTTGAAGTGGGGTCAGAGCAGTTCTTC | CSVEVGSEQFF | TRBV29-1 | - | - | TRBJ2-1
TGTGCCAGCAGATTGACAGGTCTTGTGGGCGGCTACACCTTC | CASRLTGLVGGYTF | TRBV27 | once | - | TRBJ1-2
TGTGCCAGCAGCGCGGAAGAGGGAACCTACGAGCAGTACTTC | CASSAEEGTYEQYF | TRBV9 | - | - | TRBJ2-7
TGTGCCTATCGGGGTCAGCCCCAGCATTTT | CAYRGQPQHF | TRBV11-3 | - | - | TRBJ1-5
TGTGCCAGCAGTGCAAAGGACGGAGCCTACAATGAGCAGTTCTTC | CASSAKDGAYNEQFF | TRBV6-4 | many | - | TRBJ2-1
TGTGCCAGCAGCCCGGACAGGGGCTTTAATCAGCCCCAGCATTTT | CASSPDRGFNQPQHF | TRBV7-9 | - | TRBD1 | TRBJ1-5
TGTGCCAGCAGTTTGATGGGACTCGACAAGACCTATGGCTACACCTTC | CASSLMGLDKTYGYTF | TRBV28 | few | - | TRBJ1-2
TGTGCCAGCAGATCGGGAGGGACTAGCACAGATACGCAGTATTTT | CASRSGGTSTDTQYF | TRBV5-4 | once | TRBD2 | TRBJ2-3
TGTGCCAGCAGCTTAGATACAGGATGGCAAGAGACCCAGTACTTC | CASSLDTGWQETQYF | TRBV7-9 | - | - | TRBJ2-5
TGTGCCAGCAGTTTACTAGGACTAACCGGGGAGCTGTTTTTT | CASSLLGLTGELFF | TRBV27 | - | - | TRBJ2-2
TGTGCCAGCAGTTTAGCCGGGACTAGATTCGATGAGCAGTTCTTC | CASSLAGTRFDEQFF | TRBV6-5 | - | TRBD2 | TRBJ2-1
TGTGCCATCGACCTCCGGGGGGCTAGCGGCACAGATACGCAGTATTTT | CAIDLRGASGTDTQYF | TRBV7-9 | few | - | TRBJ2-3
TGTGCCAGCAGGCCCGGCTCTGGAAACACCATATATTTT | CASRPGSGNTIYF | TRBV6-5 | - | - | TRBJ1-3